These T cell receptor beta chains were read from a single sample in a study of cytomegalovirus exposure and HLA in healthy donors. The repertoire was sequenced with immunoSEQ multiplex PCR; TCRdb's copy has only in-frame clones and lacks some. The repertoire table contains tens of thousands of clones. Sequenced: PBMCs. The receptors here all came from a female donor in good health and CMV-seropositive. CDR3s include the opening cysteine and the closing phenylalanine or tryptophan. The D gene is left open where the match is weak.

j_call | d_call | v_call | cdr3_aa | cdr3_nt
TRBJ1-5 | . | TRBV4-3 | CASSQEGGVNQPQHF | TGCGCCAGCAGCCAAGAGGGGGGGGTAAACCAGCCCCAGCATTTT
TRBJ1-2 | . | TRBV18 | CASSPLQLDNYGYTF | TGTGCCAGCTCACCCCTCCAACTAGATAACTATGGCTACACCTTC
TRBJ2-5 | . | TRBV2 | CATRRSSDQETQYF | TGTGCCACCAGACGAAGTAGCGACCAAGAGACCCAGTACTTC
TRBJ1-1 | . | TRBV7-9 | CASSSGGASTEAFF | TGTGCCAGCAGCTCCGGCGGGGCCAGCACTGAAGCTTTCTTT
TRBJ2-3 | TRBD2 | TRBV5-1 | CASSLPQAGEGDTQYF | TGCGCCAGCAGCCTCCCCCAAGCGGGGGAGGGAGATACGCAGTATTTT
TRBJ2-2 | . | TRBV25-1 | CASSVNTGELFF | TGTGCCAGCAGTGTAAACACCGGGGAGCTGTTTTTT
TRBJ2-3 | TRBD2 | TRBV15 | CATSRGRTSGGPTDTQYF | TGTGCCACCAGCAGAGGACGGACTAGCGGGGGCCCTACAGATACGCAGTATTTT
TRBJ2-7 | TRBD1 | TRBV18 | CASSPPGQGLYEQYF | TGTGCCAGCTCACCACCGGGACAGGGACTCTACGAGCAGTACTTC
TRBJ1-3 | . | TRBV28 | CASSVGGVAVPIYF | TGTGCCAGCAGTGTGGGGGGGGTAGCCGTCCCCATATATTTT
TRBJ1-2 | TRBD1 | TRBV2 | CASSEARDRGLRNYGYTF | TGTGCCAGCAGTGAAGCGCGGGACAGGGGGCTCCGGAACTATGGCTACACCTTC
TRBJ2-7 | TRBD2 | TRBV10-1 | CASIPAAGGLGYEQYF | TGCGCCAGCATCCCCGCGGCGGGAGGACTAGGTTACGAGCAGTACTTC
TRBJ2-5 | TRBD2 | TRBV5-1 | CASSPVFGGLAVTQYF | TGCGCCAGCAGCCCGGTGTTCGGCGGACTAGCGGTGACCCAGTACTTC
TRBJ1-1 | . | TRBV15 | CATSRDRGTEAFF | TGTGCCACCAGCAGAGATCGAGGGACTGAAGCTTTCTTT
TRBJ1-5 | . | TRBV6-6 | CASSYAGVNQPQHF | TGTGCCAGCAGTTATGCAGGGGTCAATCAGCCCCAGCATTTT
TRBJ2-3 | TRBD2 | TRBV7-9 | CASSLGLAGVIDTQYF | TGTGCCAGCAGCTTAGGACTAGCGGGGGTTATAGATACGCAGTATTTT
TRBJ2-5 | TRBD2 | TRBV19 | CASSSLAGGGTQYF | TGTGCCAGTAGTTCACTAGCGGGGGGAGGGACCCAGTACTTC
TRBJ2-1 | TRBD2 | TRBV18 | CASSPGTSENEQFF | TGTGCCAGCTCACCCGGGACTAGCGAGAATGAGCAGTTCTTC
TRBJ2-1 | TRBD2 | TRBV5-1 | CASSWRTSGAYNEQFF | TGCGCCAGCAGCTGGCGGACTAGCGGAGCCTACAATGAGCAGTTCTTC
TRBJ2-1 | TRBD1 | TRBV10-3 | CATGTGAYNEQFF | TGTGCCACCGGGACAGGGGCATACAATGAGCAGTTCTTC
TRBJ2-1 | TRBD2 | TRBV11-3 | CASSHSAGGVGHEQFF | TGTGCCAGCAGCCACTCGGCGGGGGGCGTAGGGCATGAGCAGTTCTTC
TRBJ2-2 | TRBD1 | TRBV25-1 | CASSDPAQGANTGELFF | TGTGCCAGCAGTGACCCGGCGCAGGGGGCGAACACCGGGGAGCTGTTTTTT
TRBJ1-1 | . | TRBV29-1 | CSVEEFGDGTEAFF | TGCAGCGTTGAAGAGTTCGGGGATGGCACTGAAGCTTTCTTT
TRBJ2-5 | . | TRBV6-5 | CASSYTGSTGSETQYF | TGTGCCAGCAGTTACACCGGCTCTACAGGGTCTGAGACCCAGTACTTC
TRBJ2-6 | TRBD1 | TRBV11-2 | CASSLQGAGANVLTF | TGTGCCAGCAGCTTACAGGGGGCTGGGGCCAACGTCCTGACTTTC
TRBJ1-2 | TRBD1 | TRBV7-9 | CASSLAAAGGTYGYTF | TGTGCCAGCAGCTTAGCAGCGGCAGGGGGCACCTATGGCTACACCTTC
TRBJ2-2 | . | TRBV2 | CASSEQGYGSGELFF | TGTGCCAGCAGTGAGCAGGGGTACGGCTCCGGGGAGCTGTTTTTT
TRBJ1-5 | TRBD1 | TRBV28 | CASLGGVQPQHF | TGTGCCAGTTTAGGGGGCGTTCAGCCCCAGCATTTT
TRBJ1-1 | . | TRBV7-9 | CASTKQGGTEAFF | TGTGCCAGCACCAAACAGGGTGGCACTGAAGCTTTCTTT
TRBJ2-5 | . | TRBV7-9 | CASSSQGRETQYF | TGTGCCAGCAGCTCACAGGGTCGTGAGACCCAGTACTTC
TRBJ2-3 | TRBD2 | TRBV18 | CASSRVAGRGTDTQYF | TGTGCCAGCTCACGAGTAGCGGGACGGGGCACAGATACGCAGTATTTT
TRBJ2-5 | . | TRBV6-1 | CASSETRDARETQYF | TGTGCCAGCAGTGAAACCCGGGATGCACGGGAGACCCAGTACTTC
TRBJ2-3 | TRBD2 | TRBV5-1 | CASISGRATDTQYF | TGCGCCAGCATTAGCGGGAGGGCCACAGATACGCAGTATTTT
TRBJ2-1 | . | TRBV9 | CASSVDPVSSDNEQFF | TGTGCCAGCAGCGTTGATCCGGTGAGCTCCGACAATGAGCAGTTCTTC
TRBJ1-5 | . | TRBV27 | CASSPWDTGGNQPQHF | TGTGCCAGCAGTCCGTGGGACACCGGAGGCAATCAGCCCCAGCATTTT